Listed below are T cell receptor beta chains from one sample, sequenced in a study of blood T cell repertoires in COVID-19. Measured with immunoSEQ multiplex PCR; TCRdb has only the in-frame clones, and not every one. In the table there are approximately 220,000 clones, 80% to 85% of which are singletons. Material for sequencing was peripheral blood. These receptors all stem from a woman aged 60-75 years with acute or convalescent COVID-19. Both conserved end residues are part of each CDR3. Fields, in order: V gene, J gene, CDR3 protein.

V gene: TRBV12-3/TRBV12-4; J gene: TRBJ1-2; CDR3 protein: CASSVNGGGYTF
V gene: TRBV30; J gene: TRBJ1-1; CDR3 protein: CAWSKTVMNTEAFF
V gene: TRBV6-5; J gene: TRBJ1-2; CDR3 protein: CASRDRGLAYGYTF
V gene: TRBV19; J gene: TRBJ1-4; CDR3 protein: CATSGGFREKLFF
V gene: TRBV5-4; J gene: TRBJ1-1; CDR3 protein: CASSLQGSTEAFF
V gene: TRBV5-1; J gene: TRBJ1-5; CDR3 protein: CASSLGTGNQPQHF
V gene: TRBV9; J gene: TRBJ2-3; CDR3 protein: CASQGPLKAPQYF
V gene: TRBV28; J gene: TRBJ1-5; CDR3 protein: CASSRTVYSNQPQHF
V gene: TRBV19; J gene: TRBJ1-5; CDR3 protein: CASSIGRLNQPQHF
V gene: TRBV7-9; J gene: TRBJ1-1; CDR3 protein: CASSFGRQNTEAFF
V gene: TRBV6-2/TRBV6-3; J gene: TRBJ1-1; CDR3 protein: CASSYSMYRQVVLGTEAFF
V gene: TRBV9; J gene: TRBJ2-1; CDR3 protein: CASSVGTVSYNEQFF
V gene: TRBV19; J gene: TRBJ2-1; CDR3 protein: CASSITVLAGGLYEQFF
V gene: TRBV29-1; J gene: TRBJ1-2; CDR3 protein: CSASRGTGGHYGYTF
V gene: TRBV5-4; J gene: TRBJ2-7; CDR3 protein: CASSLERGLREQYF
V gene: TRBV5-1; J gene: TRBJ2-2; CDR3 protein: CASSLESGLGLFF
V gene: TRBV13; J gene: TRBJ2-3; CDR3 protein: CASSTSFSDTQYF
V gene: TRBV30; J gene: TRBJ2-2; CDR3 protein: CAWSVTMGGGELFF
V gene: TRBV5-1; J gene: TRBJ1-2; CDR3 protein: CASSEGGGTYGYTF
V gene: TRBV2; J gene: TRBJ1-1; CDR3 protein: CASSRTGGFWAFF
V gene: TRBV23-1; J gene: TRBJ1-2; CDR3 protein: CASIRAGYYGYTF
V gene: TRBV4-2; J gene: TRBJ2-1; CDR3 protein: CASSQDRTGGDEQFF
V gene: TRBV3-1/TRBV3-2; J gene: TRBJ1-2; CDR3 protein: CASGTTITGGNGYTF
V gene: TRBV5-4; J gene: TRBJ2-3; CDR3 protein: CASSKLTGSTDTQYF
V gene: TRBV28; J gene: TRBJ2-5; CDR3 protein: CASSLSGQETQYF
V gene: TRBV5-1; J gene: TRBJ2-3; CDR3 protein: CASSLAPPGLAGGANTDTQYF
V gene: TRBV7-2; J gene: TRBJ2-7; CDR3 protein: CASSLAGQGWYEQYF
V gene: TRBV30; J gene: TRBJ2-7; CDR3 protein: CAWSVRGQGAGQYF
V gene: TRBV2; J gene: TRBJ1-3; CDR3 protein: CASRHNRDRGNTIYF
V gene: TRBV7-2; J gene: TRBJ2-1; CDR3 protein: CASSSDRNTGVYNEQFF
V gene: TRBV11-2; J gene: TRBJ1-1; CDR3 protein: CASSFTGVVEAFF
V gene: TRBV7-9; J gene: TRBJ2-3; CDR3 protein: CASSPTGGITDTQYF
V gene: TRBV6-5; J gene: TRBJ1-2; CDR3 protein: CASRKQGNYGYTF
V gene: TRBV12-3/TRBV12-4; J gene: TRBJ2-5; CDR3 protein: CASSLSTGETQYF
V gene: TRBV2; J gene: TRBJ2-7; CDR3 protein: CASSPPGQGAYEQYF
V gene: TRBV27; J gene: TRBJ2-7; CDR3 protein: CASSLYDSGRGYEQYF
V gene: TRBV7-9; J gene: TRBJ2-3; CDR3 protein: CASGFTTGLTDTQYF
V gene: TRBV28; J gene: TRBJ2-3; CDR3 protein: CASLGSGGAGTDTQYF
V gene: TRBV4-2; J gene: TRBJ2-7; CDR3 protein: CASSQNPPGVSSYEQYF
V gene: TRBV24-1; J gene: TRBJ2-3; CDR3 protein: CATSDRDSTTDTQYF
V gene: TRBV11-2; J gene: TRBJ2-5; CDR3 protein: CASSYTDQETQYF
V gene: TRBV20-1; J gene: TRBJ1-1; CDR3 protein: CSASGTMNTEAFF
V gene: TRBV19; J gene: TRBJ2-7; CDR3 protein: CASSTTGGASEQYF
V gene: TRBV2; J gene: TRBJ2-7; CDR3 protein: CASSMDRYYYEQYF
V gene: TRBV7-5; J gene: TRBJ2-5; CDR3 protein: CVRSAQGTETQYF